This TCR beta chain is from a study of cytomegalovirus exposure and HLA in healthy donors. Trimming removed 6 bases from V and 4 bases from J; junction bases left unmatched: 3. Germline-derived CDR1 and CDR2 are MDHEN and SYDVKM. The CDR3 totals 13 residues. Data came from immunoSEQ multiplex PCR; TCRdb stores just in-frame clones and leaves some out. The top ten hold roughly 1% of the sample, which has roughly 300,000 clones, around 89% seen once. Note on this clone: Antigen: not known.

Study-level findings and limits: 164 TCR beta chains were listed as cytomegalovirus-associated. High sensitivity and specificity were reportedly achieved when the classifier diagnosed cytomegalovirus status.

The source is a woman aged 18-29 years in good health and CMV-seronegative. V and J are TRBV28 and TRBJ2-3, with 8 bases lining up with TRBD1. Material for sequencing was PBMCs. CDR3 region: CASSRTGPDTQYF. The DNA of the CDR3 is TGTGCCAGCAGCCGGACAGGGCCAGATACGCAGTATTTT.